One sample yielded the 22 T cell receptor beta chains listed below, sequenced in a study of cytomegalovirus exposure and HLA in healthy donors. The PCR made use of 60 Vbeta and 13 Jbeta primers. Measured with immunoSEQ multiplex PCR; TCRdb has only the in-frame clones, and not every one. The table records about 160,000 clones, approximately 80% of them present only once. Material for sequencing was PBMCs. Source of these receptors: a man between 25 and 39 years old in good health and CMV-seronegative.

V gene TRBV7-3 combines with J gene TRBJ1-1, with a tentative D call TRBD1 (6 bases). Germline V gene lookup returns CDR1 SGHTA and CDR2 FQGTGA. V dropped 6 bases and J dropped 1 base, with 12 bases sitting between them. The CDR3 spans 14 residues. The CDR3 loop reads CASRPGHQNTEAFF. The CDR3 DNA reads as TGTGCCAGCAGGCCGGGACATCAGAACACTGAAGCTTTCTTT.

The chain combines TRBV9 with TRBJ2-2, with D perhaps matching TRBD2 (6 bases). There are 15 residues in the CDR3. V lost 0 bases and J 1 base, leaving 7 bases between the germline ends. Germline V lookup: CDR1 SGDLS, CDR2 YYNGEE. DNA of the CDR3: TGTGCCAGCAGCGTAGTTAGCGGGAACACCGGGGAGCTGTTTTTT. The encoded protein is CASSVVSGNTGELFF.

This chain joins TRBV6-1 and TRBJ2-7; no definite D call. Trimming removed 5 bases at V and 3 bases at J, with 5 bases between. Germline CDR1 reads MNHNS; CDR2 reads SASEGT. CDR3 length: 11 residues. In DNA form, the CDR3 reads TGTGCCAGCAGTAACTACTACGAGCAGTACTTC. Encoded protein: CASSNYYEQYF.

The count of this clone is one. The chain carries TRBV5-4 and TRBJ1-4; no firm D call. Germline CDR1 and CDR2: SGHNT and YYREEE (reference sequence). With 2 bases removed from V and 7 bases from J, the gap between germline ends came to 12 bases. CDR3 length: 14 amino acids. The CDR3 DNA reads TGTGCCAGCAGCTTAGAACCACTTGCTGAAAAACTGTTTTTT. This sequence encodes CASSLEPLAEKLFF.

CDR3 sequence reads: CASSEEGRAHPWGEAFF. The CDR3 nucleotides are TGTGCCAGCAGTGAGGAGGGGCGGGCACACCCCTGGGGTGAAGCTTTCTTT. The chain carries TRBV25-1 and TRBJ1-1; possibly TRBD1 for D (5 bases). CDR3 length equals 17 residues. V lost 3 bases and J 7 bases, leaving 24 bases between the germline ends. CDR1 is MGHDK and CDR2 is SYGVNS in the germline V gene.

The DNA of the CDR3 is TGTGCCTGGACGGACAGGGTAGATTACGAGCAGTACTTC. Translating it yields CAWTDRVDYEQYF. The chain links TRBV30 to TRBJ2-7, with 8 bases matching TRBD1. The V and J ends lost 4 bases and 4 bases, in that order; junction bases with no gene match: 6. The germline CDR1 and CDR2 sequences are GTSNPN and SVGIG (reference sequence). The CDR3 extends over 13 amino acids. Full variable domain (remainder filled in from reference TRBV30 and TRBJ2-7): SQTIHQWPATLVQPVGSPLSLECTVEGTSNPNLYWYRQAAGRGLQLLFYSVGIGQISSEVPQNLSASRPQDRQFILSSKKLLLSDSGFYLCAWTDRVDYEQYFGPGTRLTVT.

The chain is built from TRBV15 and TRBJ1-3; D gene unclear. Trimming took 0 bases from V and 2 from J, leaving 8 bases between them. Germline V gives CDR1 LNHNV, CDR2 YYDKDF (reference sequence). The CDR3 covers 15 residues. The CDR3 nucleotides read TGTGCCACCAGCAGAGATCCGCGTGCTGGAAACACCATATATTTT. It codes for CATSRDPRAGNTIYF.

This rearrangement joins TRBV27 to TRBJ2-7; TRBD2 aligns across 10 bases. The V gene's germline CDR1 is MNHEY and CDR2 SMNVEV (reference sequence). This CDR3 contains 16 residues. Trimming removed 4 bases from V and 4 bases from J; junction bases left unmatched: 10. CDR3 sequence: CASSYSSGSLLYEQYF. The CDR3 DNA reads as TGTGCCAGCAGTTATTCTAGCGGGAGTCTATTGTACGAGCAGTACTTC.

This sequence joins TRBV28 and TRBJ1-1; a possible D gene is TRBD1 (6 bases). The germline CDR1 and CDR2 sequences are MDHEN and SYDVKM. With 7 bases removed from V and 1 base from J, the gap between germline ends came to 13 bases. This CDR3 spans 14 amino acids. The CDR3 region has the DNA TGTGCCAGCACCCCCTGGGGGCGGAACACTGAAGCTTTCTTT. Its translation is CASTPWGRNTEAFF. The variable domain in full, with the rest retrieved from reference TRBV28 and TRBJ1-1, is DVKVTQSSRYLVKRTGEKVFLECVQDMDHENMFWYRQDPGLGLRLIYFSYDVKMKEKGDIPEGYSVSREKKERFSLILESASTNQTSMYLCASTPWGRNTEAFFGQGTRLTVV.

This sequence joins TRBV30 and TRBJ2-3; 8 bases agree with TRBD2. The germline CDR1 and CDR2 sequences are GTSNPN and SVGIG (reference sequence). Unmatched junction bases numbered 6, after V lost 0 bases and J lost 1 base. There are 16 residues in the CDR3. CDR3 region: CAWSVKMTSGTDTQYF. CDR3 nucleotides: TGTGCCTGGAGTGTAAAGATGACTAGCGGCACAGATACGCAGTATTTT.

CDR3 in amino acids: CASSVKGLEGNTIYF. CDR3 nucleotide sequence: TGTGCCAGCAGCGTCAAGGGGTTGGAGGGAAACACCATATATTTT. The V gene is TRBV9, the J gene TRBJ1-3, with a tentative D call TRBD1 (5 bases). Germline V gene data show CDR1 as SGDLS and CDR2 as YYNGEE. Trimming removed 2 bases at V and 4 bases at J, with 13 bases between. The CDR3 contains 15 residues.

The chain carries TRBV11-2 and TRBJ1-2, with D unclear. V was trimmed by 1 base and J by 4 bases, leaving 7 bases between them. This CDR3 comprises 13 residues. The germline CDR1 and CDR2 sequences are SGHAT and FQNNGV. The CDR3 DNA sequence: TGTGCCAGCAGCTTAGGGAGCAGCTATGGCTACACCTTC. Protein product: CASSLGSSYGYTF.

This clone showed up just once. The rearrangement joins TRBV4-1 to TRBJ2-7; a possible D gene is TRBD1 (5 bases). This CDR3 region has 12 residues. Trimming took 4 bases from V and 6 from J, leaving 10 bases between them. The germline V gene has CDR1 MGHRA and CDR2 YSYEKL. CDR3 sequence (DNA): TGCGCCAGCAGCCCCGGTAGGGGCGAGCAGTACTTC. The encoded protein is CASSPGRGEQYF.

The chain has TRBV7-3 and TRBJ2-2; D is ambiguous. CDR3 size: 13 residues. Trimming stripped 0 bases from V and 6 bases from J, with 5 bases between. CDR1 and CDR2 (germline): SGHTA, FQGTGA. The CDR3 region is CASSLTLPGELFF. DNA for the CDR3: TGTGCCAGCAGCTTAACTCTACCCGGGGAGCTGTTTTTT.

The chain carries TRBV28 and TRBJ2-1; 10 positions match TRBD2. CDR3 length: 15 amino acids. V dropped 6 bases and J dropped 2; count of bases not matched to a gene: 4. Germline assignment: CDR1 MDHEN and CDR2 SYDVKM. The CDR3 nucleotides are TGTGCCAGCAGCCTTAGCGGGGGGCCCTACAATGAGCAGTTCTTC. This translates into CASSLSGGPYNEQFF. Full variable domain (rest looked up from reference TRBV28 and TRBJ2-1): DVKVTQSSRYLVKRTGEKVFLECVQDMDHENMFWYRQDPGLGLRLIYFSYDVKMKEKGDIPEGYSVSREKKERFSLILESASTNQTSMYLCASSLSGGPYNEQFFGPGTRLTVL.

Written as DNA, the CDR3 is TGTGCCAGCGATGTCCCTAGCCCTCGTAACACTGAAGCTTTCTTT. Protein product: CASDVPSPRNTEAFF. The chain couples TRBV28 to TRBJ1-1; D is ambiguous. The CDR3 runs 15 residues. Trimming took 8 bases from V and 2 from J, leaving 18 bases between them. Germline values: CDR1 MDHEN, CDR2 SYDVKM.

This rearrangement joins TRBV19 to TRBJ2-5; 8 bases line up with TRBD2. The CDR3 covers 13 residues. Germline lookup yields CDR1 LNHDA and CDR2 SQIVND (reference sequence). V shed 5 bases, J shed 5 bases, and the junction held 4 bases outside the gene matches. CDR3 residues: CASSPGGRETQYF. CDR3 bases: TGTGCCAGTAGTCCGGGGGGGAGGGAGACCCAGTACTTC.

This chain connects TRBV5-4 to TRBJ1-4; D remains ambiguous. Germline CDR1 is SGHNT and CDR2 is YYREEE (reference sequence). This CDR3 region has 15 residues. Trimming shortened V by 4 bases and J by 8 bases, and 18 bases separated the two germline ends. The CDR3 sequence is CASSPRPGYEEKLFF. CDR3 bases: TGTGCCAGCAGCCCCAGGCCTGGGTACGAGGAAAAACTGTTTTTT.

The rearrangement uses TRBV29-1 and TRBJ2-7; the match to TRBD1 covers 8 bases. The CDR3 has 18 residues. The J segment lost 2 bases and the V segment lost 0 bases, leaving 15 bases of the junction unmatched. CDR1 is SQVTM, CDR2 ANQGSEA, per germline. The CDR3 DNA reads TGCAGCGTTGAAGAGCCCCGGGACAGGACGTCCTTGCCCTACGAGCAGTACTTC. Its translation is CSVEEPRDRTSLPYEQYF.

This sequence joins TRBV5-1 and TRBJ1-1; D unclear. Germline CDR1 SGHRS, CDR2 YFSETQ. V dropped 1 base and J dropped 3 bases, with 7 bases sitting between them. The CDR3 runs to 13 residues. CDR3 amino acids: CASSLLGDTEAFF. In DNA form, the CDR3 reads TGCGCCAGCAGCTTGCTGGGCGACACTGAAGCTTTCTTT.

This clone showed up just once. This chain uses TRBV2 with TRBJ2-3; D is unclear. The V gene's germline CDR1 is SNHLY and CDR2 FYNNEI. Trimming cost V 7 bases and J 5 bases, with 13 bases left between them. The CDR3 has 13 amino acids. The CDR3 DNA is TGTGCCAGCAATGCCGATACCGGAGATACGCAGTATTTT. Translated, it gives CASNADTGDTQYF.

The chain links TRBV29-1 to TRBJ2-1, with D maybe TRBD1 (5 bases). The germline CDR1 and CDR2 sequences are SQVTM and ANQGSEA. Trimming stripped 4 bases from V and 7 bases from J, with 8 bases between. The CDR3 totals 11 residues. CDR3 in amino acids: CSVGGPNEQFF. Written as DNA, the CDR3 is TGCAGCGTTGGGGGCCCTAATGAGCAGTTCTTC.